This T cell receptor beta chain derives from a study of low-dose radiotherapy and immunotherapy resistance in tumors. Study summary: Cohort 1 got 0.5 Gy per fraction every 2 weeks, 6.5 Gy in total. At a dose of 200 mg/m2, intravenous cyclophosphamide was given every two weeks, one day before radiation and immunotherapy. On an every-two-weeks schedule, patients received intravenous nivolumab 240 mg, along with ipilimumab 1 mg/kg every six weeks. The study gave Cohort 2 1 Gy per fraction every two weeks, totaling 13 Gy over 26 weeks.

A word on this clonotype: A far larger clone is off by one base, so a read error is likely.

Indicated time point: before trial treatment. TRAV and TRBV primers primed cDNA for both TCRalpha and TCRbeta. The authors ran 20 PCR cycles to amplify TCRs with a constant-region primer and V-primer adapter. Each CDR3 protein gets one entry after TCRdb re-called the reads with MiXCR. The profile shows some 60,000 distinct CDR3 sequences, around a quarter of them singletons. This CDR3 is built from 14 residues. Specimen: PBMCs, collected before treatment. This receptor was obtained from a male donor with rectosigmoid adenocarcinoma. J is TRBJ2-7 and V is TRBV1; whether TRBD1, the table's D call, matches the DNA was not checked. TRBV1 is given as a pseudogene. CDR3 in amino acids: CASSQAQGAYEQYF. The CDR3 DNA is TGTGCCAGCAGCCAAGCGCAGGGAGCCTACGAGCAGTACTTC.